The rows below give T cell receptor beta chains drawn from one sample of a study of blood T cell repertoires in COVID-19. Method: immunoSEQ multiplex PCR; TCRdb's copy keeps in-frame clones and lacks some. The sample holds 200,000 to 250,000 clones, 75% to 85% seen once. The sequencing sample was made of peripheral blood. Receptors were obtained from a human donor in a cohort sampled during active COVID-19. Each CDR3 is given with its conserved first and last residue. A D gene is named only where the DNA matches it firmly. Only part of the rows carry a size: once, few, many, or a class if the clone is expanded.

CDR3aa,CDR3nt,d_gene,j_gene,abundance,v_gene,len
CASRASGAYEQYF,TGCGCCAGCAGGGCTAGCGGGGCCTACGAGCAGTACTTC,TRBD2,TRBJ2-7,NA,TRBV5-1,13
CASSLFRATEAFF,TGTGCCAGCAGTTTATTTCGAGCCACTGAAGCTTTCTTT,NA,TRBJ1-1,once,TRBV27,13
CAWSTAARGIQYF,TGTGCCTGGAGCACCGCGGCCCGGGGTATTCAGTACTTC,NA,TRBJ2-4,NA,TRBV30,13
CAISEQFSNQPQHF,TGTGCCATCTCCGAACAGTTTAGCAATCAGCCCCAGCATTTT,NA,TRBJ1-5,NA,TRBV10-3,14
CASRSGDEQYF,TGTGCCAGCAGGTCAGGGGACGAGCAGTACTTC,NA,TRBJ2-7,few,TRBV5-4,11
CASSLTEATTEAFF,TGTGCCAGCAGCCTTACGGAGGCGACCACTGAAGCTTTCTTT,NA,TRBJ1-1,NA,TRBV3-1/TRBV3-2,14
CASSLVRPDWNTGELFF,TGTGCCAGCAGCTTAGTGAGGCCGGATTGGAACACCGGGGAGCTGTTTTTT,NA,TRBJ2-2,NA,TRBV7-6,17
CASIRTFGANVLTF,NA,NA,TRBJ2-6,NA,TRBV7-9,14
CASSLTDSGNTIYF,TGTGCCAGCAGCTTGACAGATTCTGGAAACACCATATATTTT,NA,TRBJ1-3,many,TRBV11-1,14
CAISGDTSYEQYF,TGTGCCATCAGTGGGGACACCTCCTACGAGCAGTACTTC,NA,TRBJ2-7,NA,TRBV10-3,13
CASSATGSGTEAFF,TGTGCCAGCAGTGCCACAGGGTCCGGGACTGAAGCTTTCTTT,NA,TRBJ1-1,NA,TRBV2,14
CASGLGGTQVATEAFF,TGTGCTAGTGGTTTGGGTGGAACACAGGTAGCCACTGAAGCTTTCTTT,NA,TRBJ1-1,NA,TRBV12-5,16
CASSALGQGNSPLHF,TGTGCCAGCAGCGCCCTGGGACAGGGAAATTCACCCCTCCACTTT,TRBD1,TRBJ1-6,NA,TRBV9,15
CASSFASGRFGEQFF,TGTGCCAGCAGTTTTGCTAGCGGGAGGTTCGGGGAGCAGTTCTTC,TRBD2,TRBJ2-1,NA,TRBV28,15
CASSADRDSGNTIYF,TGTGCCAGCTCTGCGGACCGGGACTCTGGAAACACCATATATTTT,NA,TRBJ1-3,NA,TRBV18,15
CASSPTSASGIHEQFF,TGTGCCAGCAGCCCGACGAGCGCTAGCGGGATCCATGAGCAGTTCTTC,TRBD2,TRBJ2-1,NA,TRBV9,16
CASSPGGSYEQYF,TGTGCCAGCTCCCCAGGAGGGTCCTACGAGCAGTACTTC,NA,TRBJ2-7,NA,TRBV18,13
CASSYSTVRAYF,TGTGCCAGCAGTTACTCGACAGTACGGGCGTATTTT,NA,TRBJ2-3,many,TRBV6-2/TRBV6-3,12
CASNSGSSYNEQFF,TGTGCCAGCAATAGCGGGAGCTCCTACAATGAGCAGTTCTTC,TRBD2,TRBJ2-1,NA,TRBV27,14
CASSVRAGTSTDTQYF,TGTGCCAGCAGCGTTCGTGCGGGAACTAGCACAGATACGCAGTATTTT,NA,TRBJ2-3,NA,TRBV9,16
CASSQEEGDIRAGELFF,TGCGCCAGCAGCCAAGAAGAGGGGGACATTCGCGCCGGGGAGCTGTTTTTT,NA,TRBJ2-2,NA,TRBV4-1,17
CASVLTGAYNEQFF,TGTGCCAGCGTCCTTACAGGGGCGTACAATGAGCAGTTCTTC,TRBD1,TRBJ2-1,NA,TRBV6-5,14
CATRTSGEAYEQYF,TGTGCCACCAGGACTAGCGGGGAGGCCTACGAGCAGTACTTC,TRBD2,TRBJ2-7,NA,TRBV6-5,14
CASSVDYYNNEQFF,TGTGCCAGCAGCGTAGATTACTACAACAATGAGCAGTTCTTC,NA,TRBJ2-1,NA,TRBV9,14
CASSVGRGSYNEQFF,TGTGCCAGCAGCGTCGGCAGGGGCTCCTACAATGAGCAGTTCTTC,NA,TRBJ2-1,once,TRBV9,15
CASSTRDWGANVLTF,TGTGCCAGCAGTACACGGGACTGGGGGGCCAACGTCCTGACTTTC,NA,TRBJ2-6,NA,TRBV28,15
CSASPGGLNNQPQHF,TGCAGTGCTAGTCCTGGGGGCCTAAATAATCAGCCCCAGCATTTT,NA,TRBJ1-5,NA,TRBV20-1,15
CASSYSPSGRETQYF,TGTGCCAGCAGTTACTCCCCTAGCGGGAGGGAGACCCAGTACTTC,TRBD2,TRBJ2-5,NA,TRBV6-5,15
CASMRGGPNTEAFF,TGTGCCAGCATGCGGGGGGGCCCGAACACTGAAGCTTTCTTT,NA,TRBJ1-1,NA,TRBV6-5,14
CASSLGQGGGGYTF,TGTGCCAGCAGCCTGGGACAGGGGGGGGGAGGCTACACCTTC,TRBD1,TRBJ1-2,many,TRBV4-2,14
CASSLNRNYEQYF,TGTGCCAGCAGCTTAAATAGAAACTACGAGCAGTACTTC,NA,TRBJ2-7,NA,TRBV7-8,13
CASSQHEGVGELFF,TGCGCCAGCAGCCAGCACGAAGGAGTCGGGGAGCTGTTTTTT,NA,TRBJ2-2,many,TRBV4-3,14
CASSSRSGSGNYGYTF,TGTGCCAGCAGCTCCAGATCGGGGAGCGGTAACTATGGCTACACCTTC,NA,TRBJ1-2,NA,TRBV5-4,16
CASSLTADTQYF,TGCGCCAGCAGCTTGACGGCAGATACGCAGTATTTT,NA,TRBJ2-3,NA,TRBV5-1,12
CASRLGQVSTGELFF,TGTGCCAGCAGACTCGGACAGGTTAGCACCGGGGAGCTGTTTTTT,TRBD1,TRBJ2-2,NA,TRBV28,15
CSAGQGDKNIQYF,TGCAGCGCCGGACAGGGGGACAAAAACATTCAGTACTTC,TRBD1,TRBJ2-4,NA,TRBV29-1,13
CASSSYTEAFF,TGTGCCAGCAGCTCCTACACTGAAGCTTTCTTT,NA,TRBJ1-1,medium-sized,TRBV7-2,11
CASSQDNSAEAFF,TGTGCCAGCAGCCAAGACAACTCCGCTGAAGCTTTCTTT,NA,TRBJ1-1,few,TRBV3-1/TRBV3-2,13
CASSPGQENEKLFF,TGTGCCAGCTCACCGGGACAGGAAAATGAAAAACTGTTTTTT,TRBD1,TRBJ1-4,NA,TRBV18,14
CASSPDRAAAGELFF,TGTGCCAGTAGTCCCGACAGGGCGGCAGCCGGGGAGCTGTTTTTT,TRBD1,TRBJ2-2,NA,TRBV19,15
CATSREQGYQPQHF,TGTGCCACCAGCAGGGAGCAGGGTTATCAGCCCCAGCATTTT,NA,TRBJ1-5,NA,TRBV15,14
CASSWTGTSAYNEQFF,TGTGCCAGCAGTTGGACCGGGACTAGCGCTTACAATGAGCAGTTCTTC,TRBD2,TRBJ2-1,NA,TRBV28,16
CASSLSGTLTYEQYF,TGTGCCAGCAGTTTATCCGGGACACTGACCTACGAGCAGTACTTC,NA,TRBJ2-7,NA,TRBV27,15
CASSIGASSYEQYF,TGTGCCAGCTCAATTGGGGCGAGCTCCTACGAGCAGTACTTC,NA,TRBJ2-7,NA,TRBV7-9,14
CASSLIRSFNTEAFF,TGTGCCAGCAGCCTAATCCGGAGCTTTAACACTGAAGCTTTCTTT,NA,TRBJ1-1,NA,TRBV7-9,15
CASSIVLNGDTQYF,TGTGCCAGTAGTATAGTACTCAATGGAGATACGCAGTATTTT,NA,TRBJ2-3,NA,TRBV19,14
CASSFQSGANVLTF,TGTGCCAGCAGTTTCCAGTCTGGGGCCAACGTCCTGACTTTC,NA,TRBJ2-6,NA,TRBV28,14
CASSQGAGMDSPLHF,TGCGCCAGCAGCCAAGGGGCGGGTATGGATTCACCCCTCCACTTT,NA,TRBJ1-6,NA,TRBV4-3,15
CAWSRDRDYGYTF,TGTGCCTGGAGTAGGGACAGGGACTATGGCTACACCTTC,TRBD1,TRBJ1-2,NA,TRBV30,13
CAISRAQETQYF,TGTGCCATCTCAAGAGCCCAAGAGACCCAGTACTTC,NA,TRBJ2-5,NA,TRBV7-9,12
CASTLYAGIRETEAFF,TGTGCCAGCACCCTCTATGCGGGGATAAGAGAAACTGAAGCTTTCTTT,NA,TRBJ1-1,once,TRBV7-2,16
CASSESGLAGVNEQFF,TGCGCCAGCAGCGAATCGGGACTAGCGGGGGTTAATGAGCAGTTCTTC,TRBD2,TRBJ2-1,NA,TRBV4-3,16
CAISDRVYEQYF,TGTGCCATCAGCGACAGGGTCTACGAGCAGTACTTC,TRBD1,TRBJ2-7,once,TRBV10-3,12
CASRLAATTYNEQFF,TGTGCCAGCCGGTTAGCGGCCACCACCTACAATGAGCAGTTCTTC,NA,TRBJ2-1,NA,TRBV19,15
CASSPSWGVGNTIYF,TGTGCCAGCAGTCCGTCTTGGGGGGTTGGAAACACCATATATTTT,NA,TRBJ1-3,many,TRBV28,15
CASSEGTGTSYEQYF,TGTGCCAGCAGCGAAGGGACAGGGACCTCCTACGAGCAGTACTTC,TRBD1,TRBJ2-7,NA,TRBV9,15
CATSRDMVATDTQYF,TGTGCCACCAGCAGAGATATGGTAGCCACAGATACGCAGTATTTT,NA,TRBJ2-3,NA,TRBV15,15
CSAQQGGVGTGELFF,TGCAGCGCCCAACAGGGTGGAGTAGGCACCGGGGAGCTGTTTTTT,NA,TRBJ2-2,NA,TRBV29-1,15
CASSAPGQGTYEQYF,TGTGCCAGCAGCGCCCCCGGACAGGGTACCTACGAGCAGTACTTC,TRBD1,TRBJ2-7,NA,TRBV5-4,15
CASRWDRGAGELFF,TGTGCCAGCAGATGGGACAGGGGGGCCGGGGAGCTGTTTTTT,TRBD1,TRBJ2-2,NA,TRBV28,14